This T cell receptor (beta chain) was obtained from a study of OX40 agonist ivuxolimab in advanced cancers. Regarding the study in general: Ivuxolimab was a fully human IgG2 agonistic monoclonal antibody targeting the costimulatory receptor OX40 (CD134). Patients were allowed to have had prior anti-PD-1, anti-PD-L1 or anti-CTLA-4 therapy, and around 43% of the dose-escalation patients had been treated with checkpoint inhibitors. Three dose-escalation patients achieved partial responses, one with hepatocellular carcinoma and two with cutaneous melanoma. Intravenous ivuxolimab was administered to patients every 2 weeks at six dose levels: 0.01, 0.1, 0.3, 1.5, 3 and 10 mg/kg. The paper describes the monotherapy dose-escalation part (N = 52 patients) of the phase I trial of ivuxolimab. The point of sequencing TCRbeta in the periphery was to test whether ivuxolimab changed TCR sequence diversity and drove clonal T-cell expansion. The dose-escalation cohort was around 84% male with a mean age of about 60 years, ranging from roughly 23 to 85. Among the roughly 52 dose-escalation patients, about 19 had hepatocellular carcinoma, 15 or so melanoma, 9 renal cell carcinoma and 9 head and neck cancer.

Genomic DNA was isolated from the sorted cells so that the TCRbeta CDR3 region could be sequenced. The immunoSEQ Assay was used to sequence the TCRbeta CDR3 regions. The source is immuneACCESS, and TCRdb retained only in-frame sequences with V and J called. Part of the clones is not carried over; for the studies checked, unresolved V genes explain less than half of this, and the remainder is unexplained. For this sample there are some 60,000 clones; 91% appear just once. The biggest ten clones account for 11% to 15% of the sample. Here is what the overall study found, with its caveats: Low levels of normalized T-cell clonal expansion were also shown by some nonresponding patients. After ivuxolimab, more expanded clones were found on average in CD8+ T cells than in CD4+ T cells. Which antigens the clonally expanded peripheral T cells were specific for was not determined. At doses of 0.1 to 3.0 mg/kg, clonal expansion of both CD4+ and CD8+ T cells in blood was seen between baseline and week 6. Partial responders in the 0.1-3.0 mg/kg groups had among the lowest normalized peripheral clonal expansion, especially among CD8+ T cells.

The trial excluded patients who had a history of autoimmune disease or were on systemic immunosuppression. Peripheral blood for TCR sequencing was collected from all dose cohorts at baseline, on cycle 4 day 1, and on cycle 7 day 1. The samples were drawn from a first-in-human, open-label, multicenter phase I dose-escalation trial of ivuxolimab. The trial enrolled adults with locally advanced or metastatic head and neck squamous cell, hepatocellular, melanoma or renal cell carcinoma. Before TCR sequencing, CD4+ T cells and CD8+ T cells from peripheral blood were sorted into separate populations. The germline ends are 17 bases apart after V is trimmed by 7 bases and J by 7 bases. In the germline V gene, CDR1 corresponds to SNHLY and CDR2 to FYNNEI. Spanning cysteine to phenylalanine, the CDR3 consists of 14 amino acids. Only the CDR3 DNA is retained, 42 bases long and in frame from the first base. For this clone: Its antigen is still unknown. Within one base of it there is no much larger clone, and no base qualities were kept.

The TCR sequence derives from an adult with an advanced solid tumor such as melanoma, head and neck, liver or kidney cancer. This sample comprised CD4+ or CD8+ T cells sorted from blood, obtained in a trial of the OX40 agonist ivuxolimab. The chain joins TRBV2 to TRBJ2-1; the D region is possibly TRBD1 or TRBD2, each matching across 5 bases. The sequenced DNA: TGTGCCAGCAAGCAGGGCCCCACGGGGAATGAGCAGTTCTTC. The encoded protein is CASKQGPTGNEQFF.